This TCR beta chain was recorded in a study of T-cell reconstitution after alpha-beta-depleted transplantation in children. Notes on the study in general: Once a year had passed after transplant, T-cell counts and diversity came mostly from newly produced T cells. In patients about two months after transplant, alpha-beta T cells reportedly arose from several hundred expanded graft clones. Where some patients showed high TCRbeta diversity at day 60, it came from recipient T cells and thymic progenitors that had survived.

CDR3 size: 16 residues. Germline CDR1 is LNHNV and CDR2 is YYDKDF (reference sequence). With 5 bases clipped from V and 5 bases from J, the junction kept 8 bases outside the gene matches. Library preparation (for TCRbeta) was performed with unique molecular identifiers. Each CDR3 protein gets one entry after TCRdb re-called the PCR reads with MiXCR. The sample records fewer than 700,000 distinct CDR3 sequences, 10% to 15% being singletons. On this clonotype itself: What it binds is not known.

Sequencing used PBMCs, mostly from graft donor cells, obtained 360 days after TCRalphabeta/CD19-depleted stem cell transplant. This chain joins TRBV15 and TRBJ2-3, with TRBD2 identical over 12 bases. The sequence came from a male patient aged 10-17 years who had a stem cell transplant for acute myeloid leukemia, so the T cells may come from the graft donor. Here the CDR3 DNA reads TGTGCCACCAGCGCCCGACTAGCGGGAGCGTTAGATACGCAGTATTTT. Amino acid sequence: CATSARLAGALDTQYF.